Shown below are 13 T cell receptor beta chains from a single sample sequenced in a study of blood T cell repertoires in COVID-19. Here immunoSEQ multiplex PCR was the method, and the copy in TCRdb shows in-frame clones only, minus some. The sample yields around 200,000 clones, 65% to 80% seen once. The material sequenced was peripheral blood. The receptors derive from a woman aged 50 to 60 with acute or convalescent COVID-19.

This chain joins TRBV2 and TRBJ2-7; 8 positions agree with TRBD1. Germline assignment: CDR1 SNHLY and CDR2 FYNNEI. V lost 6 bases to trimming and J lost 1 base; unmatched junction nucleotides: 8. The CDR3 extends over 15 amino acids. The chain's CDR3 is CASSDRTGLSYEQYF. CDR3 nucleotides: TGTGCCAGCAGCGATCGGACAGGGTTGTCCTACGAGCAGTACTTC. Drawing the rest from reference TRBV2 and TRBJ2-7, the complete variable domain is EPEVTQTPSHQVTQMGQEVILRCVPISNHLYFYWYRQILGQKVEFLVSFYNNEISEKSEIFDDQFSVERPDGSNFTLKIRSTKLEDSAMYFCASSDRTGLSYEQYFGPGTRLTVT.

The CDR3 region is CSVERQGTHDEQFF. The CDR3, as DNA: TGCAGCGTTGAAAGGCAGGGGACCCACGATGAGCAGTTCTTC. The V gene is TRBV29-1, the J gene TRBJ2-1; a weak D match, TRBD1 (6 bases). In germline, CDR1 is SQVTM, CDR2 ANQGSEA. The CDR3 runs 14 residues. The V gene lost 2 bases and the J gene lost 8 bases, with 16 bases spanning the gap.

There are a few counts of this clone. The V and J genes are TRBV5-1 and TRBJ1-1; the match to TRBD1 covers 11 bases. V was clipped by 0 bases and J by 6 bases; unmatched bases: 4. Germline-derived CDR1 and CDR2 are SGHRS and YFSETQ. The CDR3 covers 15 residues. The CDR3 spells CASSLEPGQGAEAFF. The CDR3 coding sequence is TGCGCCAGCAGCTTGGAGCCGGGACAGGGGGCTGAAGCTTTCTTT.

This clone has a single count. The V gene is TRBV21-1, the J gene TRBJ1-5; TRBD1 is the table's D call, not checked against the DNA. TRBV21-1 constitutes a pseudogene. CDR3 size: 17 residues. In nucleotides, the CDR3 is TGTGCCAGCAGCAAAAGGGACAGGGGGCTGAGCAATCAGCCCCAGCATTTT. Its translation is CASSKRDRGLSNQPQHF.

The rearrangement joins TRBV10-3 to TRBJ2-3; possibly TRBD2 for D (7 bases). The ends were cut back, 10 bases at V and 2 bases at J, with 19 bases in the middle. This CDR3 spans 15 amino acids. Germline CDR1 ENHRY, CDR2 SYGVKD. The CDR3 region is CATSGGGGYTDTQYF. In DNA, the CDR3 is TGTGCCACCTCCGGGGGCGGGGGATACACAGATACGCAGTATTTT.

V usage is TRBV28 and J usage is TRBJ1-6, with a weak D call TRBD1 (5 bases). The germline CDR1 and CDR2 sequences are MDHEN and SYDVKM. The CDR3 loop spans 16 amino acids. The CDR3: CATRDSMSSYNSPLHF. CDR3 DNA sequence: TGTGCTACACGGGACTCCATGAGCTCCTATAATTCACCCCTCCACTTT.

This clone was seen a handful of times. The chain links TRBV19 to TRBJ2-2; tentatively, D is TRBD1 (6 bases). CDR3 length equals 16 residues. The germline CDR1 and CDR2 sequences are LNHDA and SQIVND (reference sequence). V was shortened by 4 bases and J by 4 bases, with 16 bases between the two germline ends. The CDR3 DNA reads TGTGCCAGTAGTAGCCCCCAGGGGTCCGGCACCGGGGAGCTGTTTTTT. Translation gives CASSSPQGSGTGELFF.

The genes are TRBV3-1 (or the pseudogene TRBV3-2) and TRBJ2-7, with TRBD2 matching 10 bases. V was clipped by 5 bases and J by 5 bases; unmatched bases: 6. CDR3 size: 14 residues. CDR1 and CDR2 from the germline V gene are LGHDT and YNNKEL (reference sequence). The CDR3 DNA sequence: TGTGCCAGCAGCAATAGCGGGGGGATGAACGAGCAGTACTTC. Its translation is CASSNSGGMNEQYF.

This chain uses TRBV5-6 with TRBJ1-6; D unresolved. The CDR3 extends over 13 amino acids. V was trimmed by 6 bases and J by 4 bases, leaving 8 bases between them. In germline, CDR1 is SGHDT, CDR2 YYEEEE. Here the CDR3 reads CASTQYYNSPLHF. CDR3 in DNA: TGTGCCAGCACGCAGTATTATAATTCACCCCTCCACTTT. The full variable domain, completed using reference TRBV5-6 and TRBJ1-6, is DAGVTQSPTHLIKTRGQQVTLRCSPKSGHDTVSWYQQALGQGPQFIFQYYEEEERQRGNFPDRFSGHQFPNYSSELNVNALLLGDSALYLCASTQYYNSPLHFGNGTRLTVT.

This clone has only one observation. The DNA of the CDR3 is TGTGCCAGCAGTCCGGGATTTCCTAGCACAGATACGCAGTATTTT. This sequence encodes CASSPGFPSTDTQYF. The rearrangement uses TRBV5-4 and TRBJ2-3, with D possibly TRBD2 on 5 matching bases. CDR1 and CDR2 (germline): SGHNT, YYREEE (reference sequence). The CDR3 consists of 15 residues. Trimming stripped 5 bases from V and 0 bases from J, with 13 bases between.

The J gene is TRBJ2-7, the V gene TRBV6-6; D gene ambiguous. Germline V gene lookup returns CDR1 MNHNY and CDR2 SVGAGI (reference sequence). This CDR3 comprises 15 residues. Trimming shortened V by 5 bases and J by 1 base, and 15 bases separated the two germline ends. The CDR3 DNA reads as TGTGCCAGCAGTCCATCAGAGCCCCGTTCCTACGAGCAGTACTTC. It yields the protein CASSPSEPRSYEQYF.

The genes are TRBV7-2 and TRBJ2-7; 8 bases agree with TRBD2. The V segment lost 5 bases and the J segment 5 bases; nucleotides outside the gene matches: 14. The CDR3 covers 16 residues. Per germline, CDR1 SGHTA and CDR2 FQGNSA. The CDR3 is CASSPIGSGGNHEQYF. The CDR3 coding sequence is TGTGCCAGCAGCCCCATTGGGAGCGGGGGAAACCACGAGCAGTACTTC.

The chain employs TRBV6-5 and TRBJ1-6; D may be TRBD1 (5 bases). Germline lookup yields CDR1 MNHEY and CDR2 SVGAGI. The V and J ends lost 10 bases and 5 bases respectively, with 18 bases between them. CDR3 length equals 15 residues. The CDR3 here is CATHWGDVDNSPLHF. DNA of the CDR3: TGTGCCACTCATTGGGGGGACGTGGATAATTCACCCCTCCACTTT.